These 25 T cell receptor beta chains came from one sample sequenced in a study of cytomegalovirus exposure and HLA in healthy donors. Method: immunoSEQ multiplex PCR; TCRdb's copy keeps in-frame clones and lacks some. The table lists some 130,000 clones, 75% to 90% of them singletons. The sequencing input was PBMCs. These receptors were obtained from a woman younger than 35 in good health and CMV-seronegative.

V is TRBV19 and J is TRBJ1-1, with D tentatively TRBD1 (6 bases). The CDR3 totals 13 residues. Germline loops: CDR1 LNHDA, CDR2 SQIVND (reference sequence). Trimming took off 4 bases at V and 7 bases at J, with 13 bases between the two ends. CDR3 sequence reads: CASSKGQTYEAFF. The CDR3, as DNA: TGTGCCAGTAGTAAGGGACAAACCTATGAAGCTTTCTTT.

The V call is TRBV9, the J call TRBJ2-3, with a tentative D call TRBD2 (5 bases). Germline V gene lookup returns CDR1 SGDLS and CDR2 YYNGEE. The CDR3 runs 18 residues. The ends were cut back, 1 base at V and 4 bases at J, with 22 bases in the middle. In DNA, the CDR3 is TGTGCCAGCAGCGTAAATCGTCGGGCATTGGGAGTCCCAGATACGCAGTATTTT. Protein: CASSVNRRALGVPDTQYF.

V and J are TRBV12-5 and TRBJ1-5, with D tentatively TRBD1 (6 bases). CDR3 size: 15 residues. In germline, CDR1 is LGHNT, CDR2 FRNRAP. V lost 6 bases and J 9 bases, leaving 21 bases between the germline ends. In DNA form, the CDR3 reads TGTGCTAGTGGGGGTCTCAGGGGCCAAGGGGGGCCCCAGCATTTT. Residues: CASGGLRGQGGPQHF.

CDR3 loop: CASSAGIRDYEQYF. CDR3 DNA sequence: TGTGCCAGCAGCGCCGGGATTCGCGACTACGAGCAGTACTTC. This chain uses TRBV5-6 with TRBJ2-7; tentatively, D is TRBD2 (5 bases). CDR1 SGHDT and CDR2 YYEEEE come from the germline V gene. Between the trimmed V and J ends, which lost 4 bases and 3 bases, there was a span of 14 bases. This CDR3 comprises 14 residues.

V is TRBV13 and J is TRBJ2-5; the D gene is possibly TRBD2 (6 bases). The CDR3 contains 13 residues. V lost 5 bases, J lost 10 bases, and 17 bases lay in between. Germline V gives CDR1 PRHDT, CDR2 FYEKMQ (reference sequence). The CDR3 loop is CASSPPGLQIQYF. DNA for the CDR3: TGTGCCAGCAGCCCCCCGGGACTGCAGATCCAGTACTTC.

CDR3 protein: CASSQQGTPSNQPQHF. CDR3 nucleotides: TGCGCCAGCAGCCAGCAGGGAACCCCTAGCAATCAGCCCCAGCATTTT. The V gene is TRBV4-1, the J gene TRBJ1-5, with D possibly being TRBD1 (5 bases). The germline CDR1 and CDR2 sequences are MGHRA and YSYEKL. The CDR3 is 16 residues long. Trimming took 3 bases from V and 0 from J, leaving 12 bases between them.

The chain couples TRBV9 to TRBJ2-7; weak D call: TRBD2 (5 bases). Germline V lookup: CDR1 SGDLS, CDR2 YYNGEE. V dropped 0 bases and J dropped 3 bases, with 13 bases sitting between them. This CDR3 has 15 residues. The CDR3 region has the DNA TGTGCCAGCAGCGTAGATCTAGCAGGAGGCTACGAGCAGTACTTC. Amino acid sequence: CASSVDLAGGYEQYF.

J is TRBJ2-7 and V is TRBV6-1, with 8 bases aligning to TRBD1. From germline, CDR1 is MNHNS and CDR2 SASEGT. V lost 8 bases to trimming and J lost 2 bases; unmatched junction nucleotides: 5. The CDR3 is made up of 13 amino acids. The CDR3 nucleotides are TGTGCCAGCTTGGGACAGGATGCCTACGAGCAGTACTTC. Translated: CASLGQDAYEQYF.

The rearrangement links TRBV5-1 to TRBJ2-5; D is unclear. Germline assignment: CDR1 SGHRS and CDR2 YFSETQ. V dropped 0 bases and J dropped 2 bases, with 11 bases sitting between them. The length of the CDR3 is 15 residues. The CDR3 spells CASSLVAQNQETQYF. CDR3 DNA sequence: TGCGCCAGCAGCTTGGTTGCCCAGAATCAAGAGACCCAGTACTTC.

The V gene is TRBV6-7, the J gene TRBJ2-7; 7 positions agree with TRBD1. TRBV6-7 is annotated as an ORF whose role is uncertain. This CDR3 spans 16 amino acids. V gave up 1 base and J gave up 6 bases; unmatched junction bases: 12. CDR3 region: CASSYFMVHRDSEQYF. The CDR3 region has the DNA TGTGCCAGCAGTTACTTCATGGTTCACAGGGACAGCGAGCAGTACTTC.

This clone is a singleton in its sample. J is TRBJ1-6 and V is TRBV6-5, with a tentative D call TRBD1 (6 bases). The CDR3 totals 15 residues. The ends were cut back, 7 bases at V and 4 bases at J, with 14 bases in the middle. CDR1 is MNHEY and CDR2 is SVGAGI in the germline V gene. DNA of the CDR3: TGTGCCAGCATTCTATACCAGGGGTATAATTCACCCCTCCACTTT. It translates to CASILYQGYNSPLHF.

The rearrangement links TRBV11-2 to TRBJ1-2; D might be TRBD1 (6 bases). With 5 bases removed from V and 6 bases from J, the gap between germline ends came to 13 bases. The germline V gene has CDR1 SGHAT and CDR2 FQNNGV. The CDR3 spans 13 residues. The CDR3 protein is CASSRDIWDGYTF. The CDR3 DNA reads TGTGCCAGCAGCCGGGACATATGGGATGGCTACACCTTC.

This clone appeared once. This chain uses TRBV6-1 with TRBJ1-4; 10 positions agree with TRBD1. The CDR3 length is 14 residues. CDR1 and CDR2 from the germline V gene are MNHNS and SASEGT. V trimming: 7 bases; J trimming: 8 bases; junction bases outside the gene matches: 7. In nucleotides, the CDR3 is TGTGCCAGCAATAGACAGGGGGCGTTCGAAAAACTGTTTTTT. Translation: CASNRQGAFEKLFF.

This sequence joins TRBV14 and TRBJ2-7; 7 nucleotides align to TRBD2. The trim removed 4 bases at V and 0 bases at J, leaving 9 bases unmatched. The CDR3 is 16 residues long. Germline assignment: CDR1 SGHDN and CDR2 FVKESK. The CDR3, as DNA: TGTGCCAGCAGCCCCCCAGGGACTATTCACTCCTACGAGCAGTACTTC. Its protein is CASSPPGTIHSYEQYF.

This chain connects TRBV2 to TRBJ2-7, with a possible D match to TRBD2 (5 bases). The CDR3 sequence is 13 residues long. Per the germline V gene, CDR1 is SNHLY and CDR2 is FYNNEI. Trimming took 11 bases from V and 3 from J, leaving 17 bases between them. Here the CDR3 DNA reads TGTGCCGTCCGGGCCCCAGACTACTACGAGCAGTACTTC. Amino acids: CAVRAPDYYEQYF.

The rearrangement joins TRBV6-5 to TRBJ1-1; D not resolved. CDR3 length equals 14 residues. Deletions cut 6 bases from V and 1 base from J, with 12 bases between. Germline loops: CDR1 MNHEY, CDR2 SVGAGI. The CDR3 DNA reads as TGTGCCAGCAGCCAAGGACTGGGGAACACTGAAGCTTTCTTT. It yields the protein CASSQGLGNTEAFF.

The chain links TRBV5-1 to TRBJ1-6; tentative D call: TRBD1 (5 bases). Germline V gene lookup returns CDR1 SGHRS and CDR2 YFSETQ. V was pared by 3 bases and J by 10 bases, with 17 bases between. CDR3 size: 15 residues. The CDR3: CASSSNQGKRSPLHF. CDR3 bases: TGCGCCAGCAGCTCAAACCAGGGAAAACGCTCACCCCTCCACTTT.

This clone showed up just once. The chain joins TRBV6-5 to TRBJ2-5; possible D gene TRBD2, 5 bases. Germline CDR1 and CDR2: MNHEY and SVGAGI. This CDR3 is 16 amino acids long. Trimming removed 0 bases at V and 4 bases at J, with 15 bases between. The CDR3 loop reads CASSYSNLGGGETQYF. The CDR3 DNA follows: TGTGCCAGCAGTTACTCGAATCTAGGAGGAGGAGAGACCCAGTACTTC.

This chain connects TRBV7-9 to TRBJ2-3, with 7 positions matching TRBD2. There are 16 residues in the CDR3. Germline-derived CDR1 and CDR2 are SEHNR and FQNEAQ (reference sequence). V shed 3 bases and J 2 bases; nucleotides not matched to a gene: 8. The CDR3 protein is CASSFPTSSFTDTQYF. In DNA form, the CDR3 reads TGTGCCAGCAGCTTCCCGACTAGCTCCTTCACAGATACGCAGTATTTT.

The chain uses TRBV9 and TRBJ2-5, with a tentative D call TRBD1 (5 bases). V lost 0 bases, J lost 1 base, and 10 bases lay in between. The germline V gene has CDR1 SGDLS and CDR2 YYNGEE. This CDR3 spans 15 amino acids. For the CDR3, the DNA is TGTGCCAGCAGCGTAGTGGGCAGGGCCCAAGAGACCCAGTACTTC. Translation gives CASSVVGRAQETQYF.

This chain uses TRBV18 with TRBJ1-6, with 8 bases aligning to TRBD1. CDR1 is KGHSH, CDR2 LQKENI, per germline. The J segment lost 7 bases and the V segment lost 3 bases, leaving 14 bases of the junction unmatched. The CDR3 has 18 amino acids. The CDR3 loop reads CASSPLSRTGLGNSPLHF. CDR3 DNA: TGTGCCAGCTCACCCCTCTCCAGGACAGGGTTAGGGAATTCACCCCTCCACTTT.

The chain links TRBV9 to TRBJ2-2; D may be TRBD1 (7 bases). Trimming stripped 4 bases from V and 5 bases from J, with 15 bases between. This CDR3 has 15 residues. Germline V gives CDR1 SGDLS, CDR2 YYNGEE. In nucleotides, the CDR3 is TGTGCCAGCAGCCCCCGGACAGGAGGGACCGGGGAGCTGTTTTTT. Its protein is CASSPRTGGTGELFF.

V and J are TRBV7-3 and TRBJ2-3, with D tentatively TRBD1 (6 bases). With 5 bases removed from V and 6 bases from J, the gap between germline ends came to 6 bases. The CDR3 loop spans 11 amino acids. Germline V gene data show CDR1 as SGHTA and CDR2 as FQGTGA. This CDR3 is CASSQGDTQYF. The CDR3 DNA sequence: TGTGCCAGCAGCCAGGGGGATACGCAGTATTTT.

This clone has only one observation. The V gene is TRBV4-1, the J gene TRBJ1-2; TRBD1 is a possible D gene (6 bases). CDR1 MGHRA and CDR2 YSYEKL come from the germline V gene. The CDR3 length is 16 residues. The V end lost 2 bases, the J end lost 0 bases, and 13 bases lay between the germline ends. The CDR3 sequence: CASSQPTGNPNYGYTF. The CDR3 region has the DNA TGCGCCAGCAGCCAACCGACAGGTAATCCTAACTATGGCTACACCTTC.

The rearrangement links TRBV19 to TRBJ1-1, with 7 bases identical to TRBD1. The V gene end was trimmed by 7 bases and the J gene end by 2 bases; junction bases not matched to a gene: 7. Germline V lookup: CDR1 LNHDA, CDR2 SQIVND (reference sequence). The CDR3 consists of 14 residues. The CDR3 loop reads CASNPQGLNTEAFF. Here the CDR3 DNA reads TGTGCCAGTAACCCACAGGGGTTAAACACTGAAGCTTTCTTT.